These 15 T cell receptor beta chains came from one sample sequenced in a study of shared clonotypes between healthy human individuals. Profiled with immunoSEQ multiplex PCR; TCRdb holds only in-frame clones, not every one. The sample contains 950,000 to 1,100,000 clones, around 74% of which appear only once. The sample comprised memory CD4+ T cells sorted from blood. Noted subset: CD45RA-negative fraction. Every receptor here comes from a man aged 18 to 35 in good health.

V gene TRBV5-1 combines with J gene TRBJ2-7, with a tentative D call TRBD1 (6 bases). The germline V and J ends were trimmed by 1 base and 4 bases, with 18 bases remaining between them. There are 16 residues in the CDR3. The germline V gene encodes CDR1 SGHRS and CDR2 YFSETQ. In DNA, the CDR3 is TGCGCCAGCAGCTTGAATACCGGGCCAGGGGCTTACGAGCAGTACTTC. Translating gives CASSLNTGPGAYEQYF.

The CDR3 nucleotides read TGCGCCAGCAGCCTTACCCGACTAGCGGGGGGGCCGAAAGAGACCCAGTACTTC. It codes for CASSLTRLAGGPKETQYF. This sequence joins TRBV5-1 and TRBJ2-5; 14 bases map to TRBD2. The ends lost 4 bases at V and 3 bases at J; junction bases unmatched: 11. CDR3 size: 18 residues. CDR1 SGHRS and CDR2 YFSETQ come from the germline V gene. The full variable domain, with the rest looked up from reference TRBV5-1 and TRBJ2-5, is KAGVTQTPRYLIKTRGQQVTLSCSPISGHRSVSWYQQTPGQGLQFLFEYFSETQRNKGNFPGRFSGRQFSNSRSEMNVSTLELGDSALYLCASSLTRLAGGPKETQYFGPGTRLLVL.

This chain joins TRBV7-2 and TRBJ2-3; 13 nucleotides line up with TRBD2. The V gene end was trimmed by 5 bases and the J gene end by 10 bases; junction bases not matched to a gene: 6. This CDR3 has 14 amino acids. Germline CDR1 is SGHTA and CDR2 is FQGNSA. The CDR3 loop is CASSPLAGGQAQYF. The CDR3 nucleotides read TGTGCCAGCAGCCCACTAGCGGGGGGGCAAGCGCAGTATTTT.

V and J are TRBV14 and TRBJ2-5; D is ambiguous. V dropped 0 bases and J dropped 2 bases, with 16 bases sitting between them. The CDR3 is made up of 17 amino acids. Germline lookup yields CDR1 SGHDN and CDR2 FVKESK. The CDR3 here is CASSQDYMRSSQETQYF. The DNA for the CDR3 is TGTGCCAGCAGCCAAGATTACATGAGGTCATCTCAAGAGACCCAGTACTTC.

The chain combines TRBV5-4 with TRBJ2-5; D remains unclear. Germline values: CDR1 SGHNT, CDR2 YYREEE (reference sequence). V lost 6 bases to trimming and J lost 5 bases, with 11 bases between them. This CDR3 has 12 residues. The CDR3 protein is CASTAVSETQYF. In DNA, the CDR3 is TGTGCCAGCACCGCTGTTTCGGAGACCCAGTACTTC.

This chain uses TRBV14 with TRBJ2-5; 8 bases match TRBD2. V shed 4 bases, J shed 4 bases, and the junction held 8 bases outside the gene matches. The length of the CDR3 is 15 residues. Germline loops: CDR1 SGHDN, CDR2 FVKESK. CDR3 coding DNA: TGTGCCAGCAGCCGGACCCGTAGCGGGGTAGAGACCCAGTACTTC. Amino acids: CASSRTRSGVETQYF.

The rearrangement joins TRBV6-1 to TRBJ1-6, with no clear D. This CDR3 spans 17 amino acids. V was trimmed by 0 bases and J by 6 bases, leaving 15 bases between them. Germline loops: CDR1 MNHNS, CDR2 SASEGT. The CDR3 sequence is CASSEAPSPGINSPLHF. As DNA, the CDR3 is TGTGCCAGCAGTGAAGCGCCTTCCCCTGGGATTAATTCACCCCTCCACTTT.

This sequence joins TRBV4-3 and TRBJ1-1, with D tentatively TRBD1 (5 bases). This CDR3 comprises 15 residues. With 1 base removed from V and 0 bases from J, the gap between germline ends came to 9 bases. Germline V lookup: CDR1 LGHNA, CDR2 YSLEER. The CDR3 DNA is TGCGCCAGCAGCCAAGGTAGCAGGGTGAACACTGAAGCTTTCTTT. This gives the protein CASSQGSRVNTEAFF.

V and J are TRBV18 and TRBJ2-5; D might be TRBD1 or TRBD2, each matching 5 bases. The CDR3 is 14 residues long. The germline gives CDR1 KGHSH, CDR2 LQKENI. The ends were cut back, 3 bases at V and 5 bases at J, with 13 bases in the middle. The CDR3 spells CASSPIGAGETQYF. CDR3 coding DNA: TGTGCCAGCTCACCTATCGGGGCCGGGGAGACCCAGTACTTC.

This chain connects TRBV7-6 to TRBJ2-7; 7 nucleotides align to TRBD2. CDR3 length equals 16 residues. The germline CDR1 and CDR2 sequences are SGHVS and FNYEAQ. With V trimmed by 2 bases and J by 5 bases, 12 bases remained unmatched. CDR3 loop: CASSLMSGGTGHEQYF. The CDR3 DNA is TGTGCCAGCAGCTTAATGTCGGGGGGAACGGGCCACGAGCAGTACTTC.

This sequence joins TRBV19 and TRBJ1-2; D is perhaps TRBD1 (6 bases). V was cut by 5 bases and J by 2 bases, with 12 bases left in between. CDR3 size: 14 residues. In germline, CDR1 is LNHDA, CDR2 SQIVND (reference sequence). The CDR3 protein is CASSPGQTNYGYTF. The CDR3 DNA reads TGTGCCAGTAGTCCGGGACAAACAAACTATGGCTACACCTTC.

The chain couples TRBV7-3 to TRBJ1-2; 7 bases map to TRBD1. With V trimmed by 5 bases and J by 4 bases, 13 bases remained unmatched. CDR3 length equals 16 residues. The germline gives CDR1 SGHTA, CDR2 FQGTGA. The CDR3 DNA reads TGTGCCAGCAGCCTAGGGGGCCGAGGGCAGATCTATGGCTACACCTTC. Residues: CASSLGGRGQIYGYTF.

Here the CDR3 DNA reads TGTGCCAGCAGTGTGGGGGGGGCTGGAAGCACTGAAGCTTTCTTT. As protein: CASSVGGAGSTEAFF. The chain couples TRBV25-1 to TRBJ1-1; maybe TRBD1 (6 bases). CDR1 MGHDK and CDR2 SYGVNS come from the germline V gene. There are 15 residues in the CDR3. Trimming shortened V by 4 bases and J by 4 bases, and 16 bases separated the two germline ends.

The V gene is TRBV28, the J gene TRBJ2-1; 7 nucleotides line up with TRBD1. Germline V lookup: CDR1 MDHEN, CDR2 SYDVKM. The length of the CDR3 is 16 residues. Germline trimming cut 7 bases from V and 1 base from J; bases unmatched to any gene: 10. CDR3 nucleotide sequence: TGTGCCAGCATATCAAATCCGGGACAGTCCTACAATGAGCAGTTCTTC. Its translation: CASISNPGQSYNEQFF.

In this sample, this clone turned up a few times. This chain links TRBV7-6 with TRBJ1-1; D gene uncertain. The CDR3 runs to 13 residues. The V gene lost 5 bases and the J gene lost 2 bases, with 9 bases spanning the gap. Germline V gives CDR1 SGHVS, CDR2 FNYEAQ. The CDR3: CASSGMVNTEAFF. The DNA of the CDR3 is TGTGCCAGCAGCGGTATGGTTAACACTGAAGCTTTCTTT.